This TCR beta chain is drawn from a study of post-analysis software for immune sequencing data. Study-level points and caveats: Among 4 or 5 TRBV segments more frequent in patients than controls were TRBV5-6, TRBV5-1 and TRBV20-1.

A few counts support this clonotype. What it recognizes is unknown. Sequencing libraries made from TCR beta cDNA carried unique molecular identifiers. A population of roughly 1 to 11 million T cells gave rise to around 530,000 cDNA molecules. TCRdb reanalysed the PCR reads using MiXCR and keeps one entry per CDR3 protein. The table has roughly 700,000 distinct CDR3 sequences, 25% to 30% seen once. V gave up 4 bases and J gave up 4 bases; unmatched junction bases: 8. The germline CDR1 and CDR2 sequences are LNHNV and YYDKDF (reference sequence). There are 15 residues in the CDR3. Specimen: blood. The chain has TRBV15 and TRBJ2-5, with 8 bases fitting TRBD2. The TCR originated in a girl under 18 with multiple sclerosis. This CDR3 is CATSTSRGGVETQYF. CDR3 nucleotide sequence: TGTGCCACCAGCACCAGTCGGGGGGGAGTAGAGACCCAGTACTTC.